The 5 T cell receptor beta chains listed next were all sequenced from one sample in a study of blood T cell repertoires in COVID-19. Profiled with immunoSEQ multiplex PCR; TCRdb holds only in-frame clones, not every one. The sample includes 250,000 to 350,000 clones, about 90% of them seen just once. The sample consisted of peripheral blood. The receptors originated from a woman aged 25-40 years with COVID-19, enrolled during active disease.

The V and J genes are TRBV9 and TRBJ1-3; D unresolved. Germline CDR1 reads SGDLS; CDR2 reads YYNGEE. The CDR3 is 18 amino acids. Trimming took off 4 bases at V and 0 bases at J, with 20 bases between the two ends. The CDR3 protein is CASSPRLGRGNSGNTIYF. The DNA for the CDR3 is TGTGCCAGCAGCCCCCGTTTGGGGAGAGGGAACTCTGGAAACACCATATATTTT.

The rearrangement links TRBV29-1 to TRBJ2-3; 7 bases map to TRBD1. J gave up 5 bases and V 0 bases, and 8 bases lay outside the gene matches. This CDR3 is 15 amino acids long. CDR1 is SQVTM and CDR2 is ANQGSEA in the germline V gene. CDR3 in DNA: TGCAGCGTTGAAGATAGGACAAGGGGGCTAGATACGCAGTATTTT. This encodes CSVEDRTRGLDTQYF.

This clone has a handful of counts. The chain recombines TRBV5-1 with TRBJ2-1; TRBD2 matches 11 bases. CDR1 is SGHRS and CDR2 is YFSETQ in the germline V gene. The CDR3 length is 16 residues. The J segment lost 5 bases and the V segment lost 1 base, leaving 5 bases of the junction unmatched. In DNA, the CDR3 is TGCGCCAGCAGCTTGCAACTAGCGGGAGCTAACAATGAGCAGTTCTTC. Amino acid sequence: CASSLQLAGANNEQFF.

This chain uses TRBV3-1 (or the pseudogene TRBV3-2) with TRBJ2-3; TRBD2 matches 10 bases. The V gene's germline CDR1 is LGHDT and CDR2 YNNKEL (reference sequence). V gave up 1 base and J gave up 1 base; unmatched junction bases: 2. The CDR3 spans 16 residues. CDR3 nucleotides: TGTGCCAGCAGCCAAGCTAGCGGGAGCGGCACAGATACGCAGTATTTT. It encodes CASSQASGSGTDTQYF.

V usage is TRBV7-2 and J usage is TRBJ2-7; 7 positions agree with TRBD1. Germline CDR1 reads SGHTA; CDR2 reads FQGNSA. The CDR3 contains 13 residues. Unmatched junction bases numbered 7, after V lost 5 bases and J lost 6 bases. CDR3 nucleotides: TGTGCCAGCAGCCAAGTTAGACAGGGCGAGCAGTACTTC. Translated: CASSQVRQGEQYF.